Presented here are 15 T cell receptor beta chains from one specimen sequenced in a study of cytomegalovirus exposure and HLA in healthy donors. This PCR relied on a set of 60 Vbeta primers and 13 Jbeta primers. The repertoire was sequenced with immunoSEQ multiplex PCR; TCRdb's copy has only in-frame clones and lacks some. In all, the sample yields roughly 120,000 clones. The sample taken for sequencing was PBMCs. These TCRs come from a man aged 35-49 years in good health and CMV-seropositive.

The genes are TRBV6-6 and TRBJ1-6; D might be TRBD1 (6 bases). Germline loops: CDR1 MNHNY, CDR2 SVGAGI (reference sequence). The V gene lost 6 bases and the J gene lost 3 bases, with 12 bases spanning the gap. The CDR3 sequence is 15 residues long. This CDR3 is CASSLTGNYNSPLHF. CDR3 coding DNA: TGTGCCAGCAGCTTGACAGGAAACTATAATTCACCCCTCCACTTT.

CDR3 protein: CAPRLRASGTPLVSYEQYF. In DNA, the CDR3 is TGCGCCCCCCGCCTCCGGGCTAGCGGGACCCCCCTCGTGTCCTACGAGCAGTACTTC. The chain links TRBV10-2 to TRBJ2-7; 9 bases agree with TRBD2. Losses at the gene ends were 11 bases for V and 1 base for J; bases not matched to a gene: 24. Germline V lookup: CDR1 WSHSY, CDR2 SAAADI. The CDR3 is 19 residues long.

The V and J genes are TRBV7-6 and TRBJ1-4, with TRBD1 matching over 8 bases. This CDR3 contains 13 residues. The germline CDR1 and CDR2 sequences are SGHVS and FNYEAQ. J was trimmed by 15 bases and V by 0 bases; bases with no gene match: 6. The CDR3 reads CASSLARGQPLFF. Written as DNA, the CDR3 is TGTGCCAGCAGCTTAGCCAGGGGGCAGCCCTTGTTTTTT.

The rearrangement links TRBV7-8 to TRBJ2-7; unclear D gene. Germline-derived CDR1 and CDR2 are SGHVS and FQNEAQ. The V end lost 5 bases, the J end lost 2 bases, and 13 bases lay between the germline ends. The CDR3 totals 14 residues. The CDR3 is CASSHGWYAYEQYF. The DNA for the CDR3 is TGTGCCAGCAGCCACGGTTGGTATGCCTACGAGCAGTACTTC.

Regarding this clone: The junction does not match germline at one end; this may be a read error. The chain carries TRBV19 and TRBJ1-5; D unclear. This CDR3 has 15 amino acids. CDR1 LNHDA and CDR2 SQIVND come from the germline V gene (reference sequence). CDR3 amino acids: CAGSIGEVSNQPQHF. In nucleotides, the CDR3 is TGTGCCGGTAGTATAGGCGAGGTTAGCAATCAGCCCCAGCATTTT.

Measured by frequency, this clone is medium-sized. This chain links TRBV28 with TRBJ2-7; D uncertain. V shed 6 bases and J shed 2 bases, with 20 bases lying between them. Germline V gene sequence: CDR1 MDHEN, CDR2 SYDVKM. The CDR3 has 16 amino acids. CDR3 nucleotides: TGTGCCAGCAGCCGTAACCCAAATCGGGTGACCTACGAGCAGTACTTC. This encodes CASSRNPNRVTYEQYF. Looking up the rest from reference TRBV28 and TRBJ2-7 gives the full variable domain: DVKVTQSSRYLVKRTGEKVFLECVQDMDHENMFWYRQDPGLGLRLIYFSYDVKMKEKGDIPEGYSVSREKKERFSLILESASTNQTSMYLCASSRNPNRVTYEQYFGPGTRLTVT.

The J gene is TRBJ2-1, the V gene TRBV7-2; the D gene is possibly TRBD2 (6 bases). Germline CDR1 SGHTA, CDR2 FQGNSA. This CDR3 has 15 residues. Trimming removed 1 base from V and 9 bases from J, with 16 bases in between. CDR3 in amino acids: CASSLVVVSGGEQFF. Written as DNA, the CDR3 is TGTGCCAGCAGCTTAGTTGTCGTTAGCGGAGGTGAGCAGTTCTTC.

The chain couples TRBV6-7 to TRBJ2-1; D is possibly TRBD2 (6 bases). TRBV6-7 is noted as an ORF with a role that remains uncertain. V was cut by 7 bases and J by 3 bases, with 31 bases left in between. This CDR3 is 20 amino acids long. This CDR3 is CASMRPARDLLQSGYNEQFF. In DNA, the CDR3 is TGTGCCAGCATGAGGCCCGCGCGGGACCTCCTACAAAGTGGCTACAATGAGCAGTTCTTC.

This chain uses TRBV6-1 with TRBJ2-5, with D perhaps TRBD2 (7 bases). This CDR3 comprises 14 residues. Germline loops: CDR1 MNHNS, CDR2 SASEGT. The V and J ends lost 5 bases and 2 bases respectively, with 12 bases between them. The CDR3 region is CASSKGGQQETQYF. The CDR3 DNA is TGTGCCAGCAGTAAGGGGGGGCAGCAAGAGACCCAGTACTTC.

Here the CDR3 reads CASSRTAQETQYF. The CDR3 DNA reads TGCGCCAGCAGCAGGACAGCTCAAGAGACCCAGTACTTC. This chain uses TRBV5-1 with TRBJ2-5; D is possibly TRBD1 (6 bases). From germline, CDR1 is SGHRS and CDR2 YFSETQ. The CDR3 consists of 13 residues. Between the trimmed V and J ends, which lost 4 bases and 2 bases, there was a span of 9 bases.

This chain uses TRBV9 with TRBJ2-3; D is ambiguous. The CDR3 is made up of 13 amino acids. V was clipped by 2 bases and J by 6 bases, with 10 bases between them. In germline, CDR1 is SGDLS, CDR2 YYNGEE. CDR3 coding DNA: TGTGCCAGCAGCGTCCGACTTAGCGATACGCAGTATTTT. This sequence encodes CASSVRLSDTQYF. Full variable domain (missing parts from reference TRBV9 and TRBJ2-3): DSGVTQTPKHLITATGQRVTLRCSPRSGDLSVYWYQQSLDQGLQFLIQYYNGEERAKGNILERFSAQQFPDLHSELNLSSLELGDSALYFCASSVRLSDTQYFGPGTRLTVL.

The CDR3, as DNA: TGCGCCAGCAGCGCTGGGGACAGGGTGAATGAGCAGTTCTTC. Amino acids: CASSAGDRVNEQFF. The chain joins TRBV5-1 to TRBJ2-1; 9 bases align to TRBD1. The CDR3 length is 14 residues. The ends lost 4 bases at V and 7 bases at J; junction bases unmatched: 6. Germline V lookup: CDR1 SGHRS, CDR2 YFSETQ.

The J gene is TRBJ2-5, the V gene TRBV20-1; D is possibly TRBD2 (5 bases). Germline CDR1 DFQATT, CDR2 SNEGSKA (reference sequence). The CDR3 is made up of 11 amino acids. With 6 bases removed from V and 9 bases from J, the gap between germline ends came to 14 bases. The CDR3 DNA reads TGCAGTGCAATGACTACGTTGGCCCAGTACTTC. Encoded protein: CSAMTTLAQYF.

CDR3 amino acids: CASSEALIGGRGYEQYF. The CDR3 DNA is TGTGCCAGCAGTGAAGCGCTCATTGGCGGGCGCGGCTACGAGCAGTACTTC. The chain combines TRBV6-1 with TRBJ2-7; D might be TRBD2 (5 bases). Trimming removed 0 bases at V and 3 bases at J, with 18 bases between. CDR3 length equals 17 residues. In germline, CDR1 is MNHNS, CDR2 SASEGT.

This sequence joins TRBV5-6 and TRBJ2-4; 10 bases agree with TRBD2. CDR1 is SGHDT and CDR2 is YYEEEE in the germline V gene. This CDR3 is built from 19 residues. Trimming cost V 4 bases and J 1 base; bases outside gene matches: 14. The CDR3 sequence is CASSPGASGSILAKNIQYF. The CDR3 DNA reads TGTGCCAGCAGCCCCGGGGCTAGCGGGAGTATCTTGGCCAAAAACATTCAGTACTTC.